This is a list of T cell receptor beta chains from one sample in a study of T-cell reconstitution after alpha-beta-depleted transplantation in children. One entry per CDR3 protein, called by TCRdb with MiXCR from the PCR reads. The sample holds approximately 590,000 distinct CDR3 sequences, roughly a tenth seen once. Material: PBMCs from the stem cell graft donor, obtained from the stem cell graft. The receptors stem from a human donor who donated a stem cell graft to a child with acute myeloid leukemia. CDR3s include the opening cysteine and the closing phenylalanine or tryptophan. D genes are given only for firm matches. Size values are once, few and many counts, or a class for expanded clones, and some rows have none.

TGCAGTGCCAAACCGGGACTAGCGGGAGAGAAATCCTACAATGAGCAGTTCTTC,CSAKPGLAGEKSYNEQFF,few,TRBJ2-1,TRBD2,TRBV20-1
TGCGCCAGCAGCCCCACGCCAGGACAAGAGACCCAGTACTTC,CASSPTPGQETQYF,many,TRBJ2-5,NA,TRBV4-3
TGTGCCAGCAGGACCTGGGGCGCTAGCGGGAATGAGCAGTTCTTC,CASRTWGASGNEQFF,NA,TRBJ2-1,TRBD2,TRBV6-1
TGTGCCAGCAGAATAAGGGGGCCCAATGAAGCTTTCTTT,CASRIRGPNEAFF,NA,TRBJ1-1,TRBD1,TRBV2
TGTGCCAGCAGCTTAGCGGAAAGCAAAAACATTCAGTACTTC,CASSLAESKNIQYF,few,TRBJ2-4,NA,TRBV7-9
TGTGCCAGCAGCGGGACAGACTCCTACGAGCAGTACTTC,CASSGTDSYEQYF,many,TRBJ2-7,TRBD1,TRBV28
TGTGCCAGCAGTTACTCGAATATCAATGAGCAGTTCTTC,CASSYSNINEQFF,many,TRBJ2-1,NA,TRBV6-5
TGCGCCAGCAGATCAAGGCCGGACTGGGCCCAGGCTTTAACCTACGAGCAGTACTTC,CASRSRPDWAQALTYEQYF,few,TRBJ2-7,NA,TRBV5-1
TGTGCCAGCAGTTTCGGAATTTCTTACGAGCAGTACTTC,CASSFGISYEQYF,NA,TRBJ2-7,NA,TRBV12-3/TRBV12-4
TGCAGCGTTGAACAAACGTCTGGAAACACCATATATTTT,CSVEQTSGNTIYF,many,TRBJ1-3,NA,TRBV29-1
TGCGCCAGCGGGCACAGGGGAGGAGAGACCCAGTACTTC,CASGHRGGETQYF,many,TRBJ2-5,NA,TRBV5-1
TGCAGCGTTGCGGGCAATGATGAAAAACTGTTTTTT,CSVAGNDEKLFF,NA,TRBJ1-4,NA,TRBV29-1
TGTGCCAGCACTCAGGAGGCGGGCCTTCTGGGAGAGACCCAGTACTTC,CASTQEAGLLGETQYF,NA,TRBJ2-5,NA,TRBV6-2/TRBV6-3
TGTGCCAGCAGCTCCTCATCGGGTATTCAAGAGACCCAGTACTTC,CASSSSSGIQETQYF,few,TRBJ2-5,NA,TRBV7-9
TGTGCCAGCAGCTTAGACAGGGGGGGGTCCTACGAGCAGTACTTC,CASSLDRGGSYEQYF,few,TRBJ2-7,NA,TRBV7-2
TGTGCCTGGACCCCCGTGAACACTGAAGCTTTCTTT,CAWTPVNTEAFF,NA,TRBJ1-1,NA,TRBV30
TGCAGCGTGGTCGGGAACACCTTTTCCGGAAACACCATATATTTT,CSVVGNTFSGNTIYF,few,TRBJ1-3,NA,TRBV29-1
TGTGCCAGCAGTTTCTGGTCCAACACCGGGGAGCTGTTTTTT,CASSFWSNTGELFF,few,TRBJ2-2,NA,TRBV28
TGTGCCAGCAGTTTATCGCGGGGGAAGGTCTCCTACGAGCAGTACTTC,CASSLSRGKVSYEQYF,many,TRBJ2-7,TRBD2,TRBV27
TGTGCCACCAGTGACCCGGGACCACGCACAGATACGCAGTATTTT,CATSDPGPRTDTQYF,few,TRBJ2-3,NA,TRBV24-1
TGTGCCAGCAGCCAATCGGTCACTGAAGCTTTCTTT,CASSQSVTEAFF,many,TRBJ1-1,NA,TRBV3-1
TGTGCCAGCAGCTTAGATCCCCAGTCGACTGAAGCTTTCTTT,CASSLDPQSTEAFF,few,TRBJ1-1,NA,TRBV11-3
TGTGCCAGCCCCCTACCGGGCCCGGGTCGCTACACCTTC,CASPLPGPGRYTF,few,TRBJ1-2,NA,TRBV6-1
TGTGCCGGGGGGACTAGCGGATTCACAGATACGCAGTATTTT,CAGGTSGFTDTQYF,NA,TRBJ2-3,TRBD2,TRBV7-8
TGTGCCAGCAGTTCGTCCGGGACAGGGGTAGGGGAGCAGTTCTTC,CASSSSGTGVGEQFF,many,TRBJ2-1,TRBD1,TRBV12-3/TRBV12-4
TGCGCCAGCAGCCAACGGGGGTCTGTTATAGGAGAGACCCAGTACTTC,CASSQRGSVIGETQYF,NA,TRBJ2-5,NA,TRBV4-1
TGCAGCGTAGACCTACAGCAAGAGACCCAGTACTTC,CSVDLQQETQYF,few,TRBJ2-5,NA,TRBV29-1
TGCAGCGCCCGAGCGGGAGGGGGCACCGGGGAGCTGTTTTTT,CSARAGGGTGELFF,many,TRBJ2-2,TRBD2,TRBV29-1
TGTGCCAGCAGGTCGGCAGATACTAACTATGGCTACACCTTC,CASRSADTNYGYTF,few,TRBJ1-2,NA,TRBV12-3/TRBV12-4
TGTGCCACCAGTGGGGACCGACCGTCTGGGGCCAACGTCCTGACTTTC,CATSGDRPSGANVLTF,few,TRBJ2-6,NA,TRBV24-1
TGTGCCAGCAGCCCTTCGTGGAGGGGGGAAAGGGCTGAAGCTTTCTTT,CASSPSWRGERAEAFF,many,TRBJ1-1,NA,TRBV11-2
TGCAGTGCTGGGAAGTCTCTAGTCTATGGGGAGCAGTACTTC,CSAGKSLVYGEQYF,few,TRBJ2-7,NA,TRBV20-1
TGTGCCAGCAGCTTAGCGGGGATGGCGGGTAATGAGCAGTTCTTC,CASSLAGMAGNEQFF,few,TRBJ2-1,NA,TRBV7-6